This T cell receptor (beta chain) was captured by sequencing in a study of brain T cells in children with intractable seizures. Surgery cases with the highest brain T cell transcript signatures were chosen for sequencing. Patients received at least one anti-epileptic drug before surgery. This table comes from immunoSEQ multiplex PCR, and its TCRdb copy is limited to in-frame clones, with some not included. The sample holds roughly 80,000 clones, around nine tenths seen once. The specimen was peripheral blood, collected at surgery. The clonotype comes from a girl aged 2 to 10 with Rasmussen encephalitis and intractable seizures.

The DNA of the CDR3 is TGCGCCAGCAGCGTCAGCGGGAATGGGAACGGGGAGCTGTTTTTT. The encoded protein is CASSVSGNGNGELFF. The chain couples TRBV10-2 to TRBJ2-2, with 7 bases fitting TRBD2. CDR1 is WSHSY, CDR2 SAAADI, per germline. The CDR3 is 15 amino acids. V lost 6 bases and J lost 7; bases outside the gene matches: 11.